This T cell receptor (beta chain) was sequenced in a study of PD-L1 blockade in urothelial cancer. Study-level background: Samples came from 3 weeks, at the second dose, and 6 weeks into treatment. Counts from blood samples showed a median of 141,255 T cells.

The time point is: peripheral blood 6 weeks after treatment start. The trim removed 8 bases at V and 7 bases at J, leaving 13 bases unmatched. The V gene's germline CDR1 is SGHTA and CDR2 FQGTGA. The CDR3 runs to 14 residues. Produced via immunoSEQ multiplex PCR; TCRdb's table is partial and in-frame only. Of around 80,000 clones listed, less than 95% were seen once; the top ten hold around 0.94%. The specimen was PBMCs, collected around atezolizumab (anti-PD-L1) treatment. The chain joins TRBV7-3 to TRBJ1-2; TRBD1 aligns across 7 bases. The sequence derives from a woman older than 75 with urothelial cancer. The CDR3 DNA is TGTGCCAGCGCTCCGACAGGGATGAATGGTGGCTACACCTTC. Residues: CASAPTGMNGGYTF.